What follows are 26 T cell receptor beta chains derived from one specimen sequenced in a study of control samples from healthy donors and cancer patients. Profiled with immunoSEQ multiplex PCR; TCRdb holds only in-frame clones, not every one. The sample lists 90,000 to 150,000 clones; approximately 93% were seen once. Sequenced input: blood. Receptors originate from a woman aged 18-35 years in good health.

This chain uses TRBV2 with TRBJ2-7, with 7 bases aligning to TRBD2. Unmatched junction bases numbered 15, after V lost 7 bases and J lost 0 bases. Germline assignment: CDR1 SNHLY and CDR2 FYNNEI. The CDR3 covers 17 residues. CDR3 sequence: CASKGGVGSGASYEQYF. CDR3 DNA: TGTGCCAGCAAGGGAGGAGTGGGAAGCGGGGCCTCCTACGAGCAGTACTTC. The complete variable domain, with remaining parts taken from reference TRBV2 and TRBJ2-7, reads EPEVTQTPSHQVTQMGQEVILRCVPISNHLYFYWYRQILGQKVEFLVSFYNNEISEKSEIFDDQFSVERPDGSNFTLKIRSTKLEDSAMYFCASKGGVGSGASYEQYFGPGTRLTVT.

The chain combines TRBV20-1 with TRBJ1-1; weak D call: TRBD1 (5 bases). This CDR3 comprises 11 residues. Germline loops: CDR1 DFQATT, CDR2 SNEGSKA (reference sequence). The ends were cut back, 1 base at V and 8 bases at J, with 8 bases in the middle. Here the CDR3 reads CSARGRQEAFF. The CDR3, as DNA: TGCAGTGCTAGAGGGAGACAGGAAGCTTTCTTT.

V is TRBV24-1 and J is TRBJ2-1, with 9 bases aligning to TRBD2. From germline, CDR1 is KGHDR and CDR2 SFDVKD. V trimming: 0 bases; J trimming: 8 bases; junction bases outside the gene matches: 1. The CDR3 loop spans 14 amino acids. The CDR3 coding sequence is TGTGCCACCAGTGATTTGAAGCGGGAGGATGAGCAGTTCTTC. Its protein is CATSDLKREDEQFF.

The table lists this clone with a few counts. This chain links TRBV4-2 with TRBJ2-2; 8 bases are a match to TRBD1. The CDR3 spans 19 residues. Unmatched junction bases numbered 15, after V lost 1 base and J lost 5 bases. Germline CDR1 reads LGHNA; CDR2 reads YNFKEQ. The CDR3 sequence is CASSQGQGLAGIGTGELFF. The DNA for the CDR3 is TGTGCCAGCAGCCAAGGACAGGGGTTGGCGGGGATTGGGACCGGGGAGCTGTTTTTT.

V is TRBV4-1 and J is TRBJ2-7; TRBD1 aligns across 7 bases. The germline CDR1 and CDR2 sequences are MGHRA and YSYEKL. The V gene end was trimmed by 4 bases and the J gene end by 2 bases; junction bases not matched to a gene: 8. This CDR3 is 15 amino acids long. The CDR3 bases are TGCGCCAGCAGCCGAGGATGGGACAGAGCCTACGAGCAGTACTTC. Its translation is CASSRGWDRAYEQYF.

This clone was seen only once. The V and J genes are TRBV7-2 and TRBJ1-4; D uncertain. CDR3 length equals 13 residues. V lost 1 base, J lost 8 bases, and 8 bases lay in between. Germline V gene data show CDR1 as SGHTA and CDR2 as FQGNSA. The CDR3 spells CASSLVFSEKLFF. CDR3 DNA sequence: TGTGCCAGCAGCTTAGTCTTCTCCGAAAAACTGTTTTTT.

The chain carries TRBV4-3 and TRBJ2-3, with a tentative D call TRBD2 (6 bases). The CDR3 spans 16 residues. Trimming stripped 1 base from V and 3 bases from J, with 14 bases between. Germline V gives CDR1 LGHNA, CDR2 YSLEER. The CDR3 sequence: CASSQGLGGSTDTQYF. DNA for the CDR3: TGCGCCAGCAGCCAAGGACTCGGGGGTTCTACAGATACGCAGTATTTT.

The rearrangement uses TRBV28 and TRBJ1-6; possibly TRBD1 for D (6 bases). CDR3 length: 14 residues. Germline CDR1 and CDR2: MDHEN and SYDVKM. Between the trimmed V and J ends, which lost 6 bases and 5 bases, there was a span of 11 bases. CDR3 nucleotides: TGTGCCAGCAGCCCTACAGGGAATAATTCACCCCTCCACTTT. It specifies CASSPTGNNSPLHF.

Only a few counts were recorded for this clone. The chain couples TRBV6-2 or TRBV6-3 to TRBJ2-7, with D possibly matching TRBD2 (7 bases). The V and J ends lost 0 bases and 0 bases respectively, with 12 bases between them. The CDR3 runs 16 residues. Germline V gene lookup returns CDR1 MNHEY and CDR2 SVGEGT. The CDR3 region is CASSYSRGANSYEQYF. The CDR3 DNA follows: TGTGCCAGCAGTTACTCACGGGGGGCCAACTCCTACGAGCAGTACTTC.

The chain has TRBV3-1 (or the pseudogene TRBV3-2) and TRBJ1-1; D gene unclear. Germline CDR1 and CDR2: LGHDT and YNNKEL (reference sequence). CDR3 length: 14 amino acids. V was shortened by 6 bases and J by 1 base, with 12 bases between the two germline ends. CDR3 amino acids: CASRGSDTNTEAFF. CDR3 in DNA: TGTGCCAGCAGGGGCAGTGATACGAACACTGAAGCTTTCTTT.

This clone appeared a few times. The rearrangement links TRBV5-1 to TRBJ2-5, with 10 bases identical to TRBD1. The CDR3 sequence is 17 residues long. The germline V gene has CDR1 SGHRS and CDR2 YFSETQ. V trimming: 4 bases; J trimming: 5 bases; junction bases outside the gene matches: 14. The CDR3 reads CASSIQTGGNPRETQYF. CDR3 nucleotides: TGCGCCAGCAGCATACAGACAGGGGGCAACCCCCGTGAGACCCAGTACTTC.

The rearrangement joins TRBV14 to TRBJ2-1; 13 bases align to TRBD2. The CDR3 is 16 residues long. Trimming took 2 bases from V and 8 from J; bases not matched to a gene: 6. The germline gives CDR1 SGHDN, CDR2 FVKESK. CDR3 nucleotides: TGTGCCAGCAGCCAAACCGGGACTAGCGGGGCATATGAGCAGTTCTTC. Residues: CASSQTGTSGAYEQFF.

The chain joins TRBV10-3 to TRBJ1-5, with a weak D call TRBD1 (6 bases). The CDR3 totals 13 residues. Trimming took 5 bases from V and 1 from J, leaving 6 bases between them. Germline lookup yields CDR1 ENHRY and CDR2 SYGVKD. Written as DNA, the CDR3 is TGTGCCATCAGTAGGGGGAGCAATCAGCCCCAGCATTTT. Protein: CAISRGSNQPQHF.

This chain uses TRBV18 with TRBJ2-7; 8 bases line up with TRBD1. Germline V gene lookup returns CDR1 KGHSH and CDR2 LQKENI. This CDR3 has 13 amino acids. The V gene end was trimmed by 4 bases and the J gene end by 4 bases; junction bases not matched to a gene: 3. The CDR3 sequence is CASSLGTGYEQYF. As DNA, the CDR3 is TGTGCCAGCTCACTCGGGACAGGATACGAGCAGTACTTC.

The J gene is TRBJ2-1, the V gene TRBV2, with 8 nucleotides matching TRBD2. The V gene's germline CDR1 is SNHLY and CDR2 FYNNEI. The trim removed 7 bases at V and 5 bases at J, leaving 10 bases unmatched. This CDR3 is 15 amino acids long. The CDR3 DNA follows: TGTGCCAGCACGGCTAGCGGGCGGGCACACAATGAGCAGTTCTTC. Translation: CASTASGRAHNEQFF.

The chain has TRBV7-2 and TRBJ2-7; D is possibly TRBD1 (5 bases). Germline assignment: CDR1 SGHTA and CDR2 FQGNSA. The CDR3 is made up of 15 amino acids. V was shortened by 4 bases and J by 3 bases, with 16 bases between the two germline ends. CDR3: CASSYQGQLRYEQYF. CDR3 nucleotide sequence: TGTGCCAGCAGCTATCAGGGCCAGCTCCGCTACGAGCAGTACTTC.

The chain links TRBV19 to TRBJ2-7; TRBD2 matches 11 bases. CDR1 LNHDA and CDR2 SQIVND come from the germline V gene (reference sequence). J was trimmed by 4 bases and V by 6 bases; bases with no gene match: 17. This CDR3 has 18 amino acids. This CDR3 is CASSPWGLASGRTYEQYF. The CDR3 DNA sequence: TGTGCCAGTAGCCCATGGGGGCTTGCTAGCGGGAGGACGTACGAGCAGTACTTC. Supplemented by reference TRBV19 and TRBJ2-7, the full variable domain reads DGGITQSPKYLFRKEGQNVTLSCEQNLNHDAMYWYRQDPGQGLRLIYYSQIVNDFQKGDIAEGYSVSREKKESFPLTVTSAQKNPTAFYLCASSPWGLASGRTYEQYFGPGTRLTVT.

V usage is TRBV9 and J usage is TRBJ2-1; the match to TRBD2 covers 8 bases. The CDR3 totals 16 residues. Germline V CDR1 and CDR2: SGDLS, YYNGEE. The ends lost 2 bases at V and 4 bases at J; junction bases unmatched: 8. CDR3 amino acids: CASSVGTSGGYNEQFF. CDR3 DNA: TGTGCCAGCAGCGTCGGGACTAGTGGTGGGTACAATGAGCAGTTCTTC.

The CDR3 DNA reads TGTGCCAGCAGCTTAGAGGGGCTCCGAGGAGGCTACACCTTC. Encoded protein: CASSLEGLRGGYTF. The chain carries TRBV7-2 and TRBJ1-2; possibly TRBD1 for D (5 bases). Germline V lookup: CDR1 SGHTA, CDR2 FQGNSA. The CDR3 sequence is 14 residues long. V lost 1 base and J lost 8, with 14 bases in between.

This clone is medium-sized (0.01 to 0.1%) in the sample. The genes are TRBV6-2 or TRBV6-3 and TRBJ2-2, with TRBD2 matching over 14 bases. The CDR3 extends over 17 amino acids. The V and J ends lost 2 bases and 8 bases, in that order; junction bases with no gene match: 7. Germline V gives CDR1 MNHEY, CDR2 SVGEGT. The DNA of the CDR3 is TGTGCCAGCAGTTACCTCGGGACTAGCGGGAGTAAAGGGGAGCTGTTTTTT. As protein: CASSYLGTSGSKGELFF.

The genes are TRBV4-3 and TRBJ2-2; D call uncertain. Germline assignment: CDR1 LGHNA and CDR2 YSLEER. Trimming removed 2 bases at V and 3 bases at J, with 13 bases between. The CDR3 runs 16 residues. Here the CDR3 DNA reads TGCGCCAGCAGCCAAAGCTCCGTACTCCACACCGGGGAGCTGTTTTTT. Protein: CASSQSSVLHTGELFF.

This chain links TRBV28 with TRBJ2-1; TRBD1 is a possible D gene (5 bases). The CDR3 loop spans 11 amino acids. Germline loops: CDR1 MDHEN, CDR2 SYDVKM. The germline V and J ends were trimmed by 3 bases and 10 bases, with 7 bases remaining between them. The CDR3 loop is CASSFQGEQFF. The CDR3, as DNA: TGTGCCAGCAGTTTCCAGGGCGAGCAGTTCTTC.

CDR3 nucleotides: TGTGCCAGCAGCTTAAGCGGACAGTCTGGAAACACCATATATTTT. Protein sequence: CASSLSGQSGNTIYF. The J gene is TRBJ1-3, the V gene TRBV7-9; weak D call: TRBD1 (6 bases). Germline V gene data show CDR1 as SEHNR and CDR2 as FQNEAQ (reference sequence). Trimming left V 2 bases short and J 1 base short, with 9 bases between. The CDR3 extends over 15 amino acids.

The chain's CDR3 is CASSFRGEQYF. CDR3 DNA sequence: TGTGCCAGCAGTTTTAGGGGTGAGCAGTACTTC. The J gene is TRBJ2-7, the V gene TRBV12-3 or TRBV12-4; perhaps TRBD1 as D (5 bases). Trimming removed 3 bases at V and 7 bases at J, with 7 bases between. The CDR3 has 11 amino acids.

The chain combines TRBV5-4 with TRBJ2-3, with 11 bases identical to TRBD2. The germline V gene encodes CDR1 SGHNT and CDR2 YYREEE (reference sequence). The V and J ends lost 1 base and 2 bases, in that order; junction bases with no gene match: 6. CDR3 length equals 17 residues. CDR3 bases: TGTGCCAGCAGCTTGTTAGGACTAGCGGGTTACACAGATACGCAGTATTTT. It translates to CASSLLGLAGYTDTQYF. The entire variable domain, with the rest obtained from reference TRBV5-4 and TRBJ2-3, is as follows: ETGVTQSPTHLIKTRGQQVTLRCSSQSGHNTVSWYQQALGQGPQFIFQYYREEENGRGNFPPRFSGLQFPNYSSELNVNALELDDSALYLCASSLLGLAGYTDTQYFGPGTRLTVL.

The rearrangement uses TRBV20-1 and TRBJ2-5; TRBD2 aligns across 12 bases. This CDR3 contains 17 residues. Germline-derived CDR1 and CDR2 are DFQATT and SNEGSKA (reference sequence). J gave up 5 bases and V 3 bases, and 13 bases lay outside the gene matches. The CDR3 DNA is TGCAGTGCTAGTGCTGGGCTAGCGGGAGGGCCGAGGGAGACCCAGTACTTC. Its protein product is CSASAGLAGGPRETQYF.